Below are 18 T cell receptor beta chains sequenced from a single sample in a study of blood T cell repertoires in COVID-19 (dated by TCRdb to the early 2020s). Receptor libraries were prepared by the immunoSEQ multiplex PCR assay. The table comes from immuneACCESS by way of TCRdb, which keeps in-frame sequences with V and J called. Part of the clones is missing from these tables; in studies checked, under half for an unresolved V gene and the rest for unknown reasons. Across this sample there are about 320,000 clones, with more than 85% seen only once. Clones ranked in the top ten supply 3.9% of the sample. Material: PBMCs or T cells enriched from blood (not recorded which). The receptors shown here come from a woman under 40 who had been exposed to COVID-19.

This clone was recorded once. The V gene is TRBV5-1, the J gene TRBJ1-3; D might be TRBD1 (5 bases). The CDR3 consists of 15 residues. Germline V CDR1 and CDR2: SGHRS, YFSETQ. V gave up 0 bases and J gave up 2 bases, with 9 bases separating them. CDR3 nucleotides: TGCGCCAGCAGCTTGGGTCCGGGGGCTGGAAACACCATATATTTT. Translation: CASSLGPGAGNTIYF.

This chain connects TRBV19 to TRBJ1-5; 8 positions agree with TRBD1. After removal of 7 bases from V and 4 bases from J, the junction contained 12 bases not matched to a gene. CDR3 length: 16 residues. Germline V lookup: CDR1 LNHDA, CDR2 SQIVND (reference sequence). The CDR3 DNA is TGTGCCAGTACCCCTTGGGGGGGACAGGCGAATCAGCCCCAGCATTTT. Its translation: CASTPWGGQANQPQHF.

The V call is TRBV5-1, the J call TRBJ2-3; 9 bases are shared with TRBD2. This CDR3 contains 17 residues. Germline CDR1 SGHRS, CDR2 YFSETQ. Trimming took 4 bases from V and 2 from J; bases not matched to a gene: 11. The CDR3 protein is CASSTSGTSRSTDTQYF. The CDR3 nucleotides are TGCGCCAGCAGCACCTCAGGGACTAGCAGATCCACAGATACGCAGTATTTT.

This chain's CDR3 is CASTPLDRENTGELFF. Here the CDR3 DNA reads TGTGCCAGTACCCCCCTGGACAGGGAAAACACCGGGGAGCTGTTTTTT. The rearrangement joins TRBV19 to TRBJ2-2; 8 positions match TRBD1. Germline V gene lookup returns CDR1 LNHDA and CDR2 SQIVND (reference sequence). V gave up 7 bases and J gave up 2 bases; unmatched junction bases: 9. This CDR3 spans 16 amino acids.

The CDR3 DNA sequence: TGCAGCGTTGGAACTCTATGGCAGGGCAATGAGCAGTTCTTC. Translating it yields CSVGTLWQGNEQFF. J is TRBJ2-1 and V is TRBV29-1, with D tentatively TRBD1 (5 bases). V lost 4 bases and J 6 bases, leaving 16 bases between the germline ends. Germline assignment: CDR1 SQVTM and CDR2 ANQGSEA. This CDR3 is built from 14 residues.

The CDR3 loop is CASSQYKREIQETQYF. CDR3 nucleotides: TGCGCCAGCAGCCAATACAAGCGGGAAATCCAAGAGACCCAGTACTTC. The rearrangement links TRBV4-1 to TRBJ2-5; 7 nucleotides match TRBD2. Trimming took 2 bases from V and 1 from J; bases not matched to a gene: 7. Germline assignment: CDR1 MGHRA and CDR2 YSYEKL. The CDR3 totals 16 residues.

This clone has just one count. The chain uses TRBV5-4 and TRBJ1-2, with TRBD1 matching over 9 bases. J lost 2 bases, V lost 4 bases, and 6 bases had no gene match. This CDR3 is built from 15 residues. Per germline, CDR1 SGHNT and CDR2 YYREEE (reference sequence). CDR3 bases: TGTGCCAGCAGCCCTGGGACAGGGACGAACTATGGCTACACCTTC. Protein product: CASSPGTGTNYGYTF.

The chain has TRBV4-1 and TRBJ1-1; D is possibly TRBD1 (5 bases). Trimming shortened V by 1 base and J by 7 bases, and 13 bases separated the two germline ends. CDR3 size: 14 residues. From germline, CDR1 is MGHRA and CDR2 YSYEKL. This chain's CDR3 is CASSQVRRRGEAFF. DNA of the CDR3: TGCGCCAGCAGCCAAGTAAGGCGAAGGGGTGAAGCTTTCTTT.

The chain carries TRBV2 and TRBJ1-1; a weak D match, TRBD1 (6 bases). The germline gives CDR1 SNHLY, CDR2 FYNNEI. Deletions cut 6 bases from V and 1 base from J, with 9 bases between. The CDR3 loop spans 13 amino acids. The CDR3 bases are TGTGCCAGCAGATGGACAGCGAACACTGAAGCTTTCTTT. This gives the protein CASRWTANTEAFF.

The chain couples TRBV11-2 to TRBJ1-2, with TRBD1 matching 9 bases. The germline CDR1 and CDR2 sequences are SGHAT and FQNNGV. The CDR3 contains 16 residues. The junction had 11 bases not matched to a gene; V was cut back by 5 bases and J by 4 bases. CDR3 DNA sequence: TGTGCCAGCAGCAGAGGCGTCACAGGGGGCCCCTATGGCTACACCTTC. This encodes CASSRGVTGGPYGYTF.

V is TRBV19 and J is TRBJ1-2; TRBD1 matches 10 bases. V was pared by 7 bases and J by 4 bases, with 15 bases of the junction left unmatched. There are 17 residues in the CDR3. Germline V lookup: CDR1 LNHDA, CDR2 SQIVND (reference sequence). In DNA form, the CDR3 reads TGTGCCAGTAAGGATGGGACAGGGGTAGGGCAGGGCTATGGCTACACCTTC. It specifies CASKDGTGVGQGYGYTF. Complete variable domain (other parts from reference TRBV19 and TRBJ1-2): DGGITQSPKYLFRKEGQNVTLSCEQNLNHDAMYWYRQDPGQGLRLIYYSQIVNDFQKGDIAEGYSVSREKKESFPLTVTSAQKNPTAFYLCASKDGTGVGQGYGYTFGSGTRLTVV.

The chain couples TRBV6-4 to TRBJ1-3; D uncertain. CDR1 is MRHNA and CDR2 is SNTAGT in the germline V gene. V was trimmed by 8 bases and J by 4 bases, leaving 12 bases between them. There are 13 residues in the CDR3. CDR3 coding DNA: TGTGCCAGCGCCCCAACGAGCGGAAACACCATATATTTT. Encoded protein: CASAPTSGNTIYF.

V usage is TRBV13 and J usage is TRBJ1-1; the D is unclear. The CDR3 totals 15 residues. Germline V gene lookup returns CDR1 PRHDT and CDR2 FYEKMQ (reference sequence). V was pared by 0 bases and J by 1 base, with 9 bases between. The CDR3 spells CASSLGWRENTEAFF. The CDR3 region has the DNA TGTGCCAGCAGCTTAGGGTGGCGGGAGAACACTGAAGCTTTCTTT.

This clone has a handful of counts. The chain combines TRBV5-1 with TRBJ2-7, with a possible D match to TRBD1 (6 bases). Germline V CDR1 and CDR2: SGHRS, YFSETQ. V was pared by 4 bases and J by 0 bases, with 11 bases between. The CDR3 totals 14 residues. The CDR3: CASSQDRSSYEQYF. Here the CDR3 DNA reads TGCGCCAGCAGCCAAGACAGGAGCTCCTACGAGCAGTACTTC.

This sequence joins TRBV3-1 (or the pseudogene TRBV3-2) and TRBJ1-5; TRBD1 matches 9 bases. Per the germline V gene, CDR1 is LGHDT and CDR2 is YNNKEL (reference sequence). This CDR3 region has 16 residues. V lost 3 bases, J lost 0 bases, and 3 bases stayed unmatched. CDR3 sequence reads: CASSHGTGYSNQPQHF. The CDR3 DNA reads TGTGCCAGCAGCCATGGGACAGGGTATAGCAATCAGCCCCAGCATTTT.

The CDR3 nucleotides read TGTGCCAGCAGCTCTTTGGGGGACAGCTCCTACGAGCAGTACTTC. Protein sequence: CASSSLGDSSYEQYF. The chain combines TRBV5-4 with TRBJ2-7; TRBD1 aligns across 7 bases. The CDR3 runs to 15 residues. V lost 3 bases and J lost 0; bases outside the gene matches: 6. Germline V lookup: CDR1 SGHNT, CDR2 YYREEE (reference sequence).

The CDR3, as DNA: TGTGCCAGCAGTGGAGAGATTGGCTACACCTTC. It yields the protein CASSGEIGYTF. This rearrangement joins TRBV7-9 to TRBJ1-2; no reliable D call. This CDR3 contains 11 residues. V dropped 6 bases and J dropped 7 bases, with 9 bases sitting between them. Germline loops: CDR1 SEHNR, CDR2 FQNEAQ (reference sequence).

This clone occurred a few times. The chain links TRBV5-1 to TRBJ2-1; TRBD2 matches at 7 bases. CDR1 is SGHRS and CDR2 is YFSETQ in the germline V gene. V dropped 4 bases and J dropped 0; count of bases not matched to a gene: 10. This CDR3 comprises 17 residues. CDR3: CASSLRVGGSSYNEQFF. The CDR3 DNA reads as TGCGCCAGCAGCCTCCGGGTGGGGGGGAGCTCCTACAATGAGCAGTTCTTC.